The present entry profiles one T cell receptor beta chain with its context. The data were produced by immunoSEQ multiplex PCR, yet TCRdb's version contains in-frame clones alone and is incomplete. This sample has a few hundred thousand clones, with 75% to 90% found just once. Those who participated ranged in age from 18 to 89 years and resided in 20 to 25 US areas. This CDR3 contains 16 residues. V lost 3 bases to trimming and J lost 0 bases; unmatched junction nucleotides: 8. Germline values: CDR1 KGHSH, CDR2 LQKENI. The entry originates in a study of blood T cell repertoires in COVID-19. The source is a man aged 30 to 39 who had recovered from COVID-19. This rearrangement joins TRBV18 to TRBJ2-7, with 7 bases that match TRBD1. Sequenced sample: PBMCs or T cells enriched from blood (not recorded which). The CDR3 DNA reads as TGTGCCAGCTCACCCTCCCCGGGACAGAGCTCCTACGAGCAGTACTTC. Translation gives CASSPSPGQSSYEQYF.